Listed here is a single TCR beta chain. Its specificity is unknown. This entry comes from a study of T cell responses to AZD1222 COVID-19 vaccine. Study-wide points: Spike was spanned by vaccine-associated CD4 TCRs, which were dominant at 160-218 and 743-854. Sampled repertoires all dated from after the peak T cell response. Donors were mostly white British, more females; clonal diversity possibly underestimated. Seropositive status at baseline applied to only five or six AZD1222 recipients.

The method was immunoSEQ multiplex PCR; TCRdb's version includes in-frame clones alone and lacks a portion of them. The sample records about 99,000 clones, 90% being singletons. This CDR3 is built from 16 residues. Germline V CDR1 and CDR2: SNHLY, FYNNEI. V lost 7 bases and J lost 3, with 18 bases in between. The sample consisted of peripheral blood, taken on day 0 of AZD1222 vaccination. The V call is TRBV2, the J call TRBJ1-4; D might be TRBD1 (6 bases). The TCR sequence derives from an adult in good health. The CDR3 DNA sequence: TGTGCCAGCATGTTGACACAGGGAACCTCTAATGAAAAACTGTTTTTT. Translating gives CASMLTQGTSNEKLFF.